One and the same sample provided the 5 T cell receptor beta chains below, sequenced in a study of metastatic and nonmetastatic thyroid tumors. TCRdb redid the clone calls on the PCR reads using MiXCR. The data show under 30,000 clones, around 14% seen once. Not a single patient had been given any form of treatment at any point before undergoing thyroid surgery. The sample taken for sequencing was blood. These receptors all stem from a female donor with papillary thyroid cancer or a benign thyroid nodule (not recorded which). Some clones in this sample may be carry-over from other donors' samples.

This clone was counted between two and nine times. Other nucleotide sequences from this sample produce the same CDR3. The chain links TRBV15 to TRBJ2-3, with D perhaps given as TRBD1 or TRBD2 (5 bases each). The CDR3 covers 14 residues. Trimming left V 2 bases short and J 1 base short, with 7 bases between. The germline V gene has CDR1 LNHNV and CDR2 YYDKDF (reference sequence). The CDR3 nucleotides are TGTGCCACCAGCAGAAGAGGGGGCACAGATACGCAGTATTTT. Its translation: CATSRRGGTDTQYF. The full variable domain, its missing parts supplied by reference TRBV15 and TRBJ2-3, is DAMVIQNPRYQVTQFGKPVTLSCSQTLNHNVMYWYQQKSSQAPKLLFHYYDKDFNNEADTPDNFQSRRPNTSFCFLDIRSPGLGDTAMYLCATSRRGGTDTQYFGPGTRLTVL.

This clone showed up many times. V usage is TRBV7-2 and J usage is TRBJ2-1, with 9 bases lining up with TRBD2. Looked up from germline, CDR1 is SGHTA and CDR2 is FQGNSA. Trimming took 8 bases from V and 6 from J; bases not matched to a gene: 8. This CDR3 spans 14 amino acids. CDR3 amino acids: CASWGGRAPNEQFF. CDR3 sequence (DNA): TGTGCCAGCTGGGGCGGGAGGGCGCCCAATGAGCAGTTCTTC.

V and J are TRBV30 and TRBJ1-6, with 8 bases lining up with TRBD1. Germline values: CDR1 GTSNPN, CDR2 SVGIG (reference sequence). With V trimmed by 8 bases and J by 9 bases, 9 bases remained unmatched. The CDR3 is 13 residues long. The CDR3 region has the DNA TGTGCCCGCACCGGACAGGGCGGTTCACCCCTCCACTTT. The encoded protein is CARTGQGGSPLHF.

The genes are TRBV6-2 or TRBV6-3 and TRBJ2-7; perhaps TRBD1 as D (6 bases). CDR3 length: 12 residues. The germline CDR1 and CDR2 sequences are MNHEY and SVGEGT. DNA of the CDR3: TGTGTCACACAGGGAAAGAACTACGAGCAGTACTTC. Encoded protein: CVTQGKNYEQYF.

This clone was counted at least ten times. The chain combines TRBV4-2 with TRBJ1-6; 8 bases map to TRBD1. Germline V gene lookup returns CDR1 LGHNA and CDR2 YNFKEQ. The junction had 4 bases not matched to a gene; V was cut back by 2 bases and J by 7 bases. The CDR3 spans 15 residues. The CDR3 spells CASSQPRQGNSPLHF. The CDR3 bases are TGTGCCAGCAGCCAACCAAGACAGGGGAATTCACCCCTCCACTTT.